This TCR beta chain was identified in a study of cytomegalovirus exposure and HLA in healthy donors. This CDR3 has 14 amino acids. The V and J ends lost 0 bases and 8 bases, in that order; junction bases with no gene match: 7. Germline CDR1 is SGHRS and CDR2 is YFSETQ. The PCR ran on 60 Vbeta and 13 Jbeta primers. Per the original data handling: Per a later analysis, the number of unique TCR beta chains was roughly 80 million, of which around 9.9 million were shared. TCRdb's copy holds only in-frame clones and misses some; the assay was immunoSEQ multiplex PCR. V, J and clone size derive from that table, while D and trimming were established from the DNA sequence. The repertoire includes 110,000 to 150,000 clones, approximately 80% of them detected once, and 3% to 4.5% sits in the top ten.

The receptor was derived from a male donor in good health and CMV-seronegative. Sequencing used PBMCs. The V and J genes are TRBV5-1 and TRBJ1-2; TRBD1 matches 7 bases. CDR3 residues: CASSLAAGGTGYTF. CDR3 DNA: TGCGCCAGCAGCTTGGCAGCAGGGGGAACCGGCTACACCTTC. The variable domain in full, completed from reference TRBV5-1 and TRBJ1-2, reads KAGVTQTPRYLIKTRGQQVTLSCSPISGHRSVSWYQQTPGQGLQFLFEYFSETQRNKGNFPGRFSGRQFSNSRSEMNVSTLELGDSALYLCASSLAAGGTGYTFGSGTRLTVV.